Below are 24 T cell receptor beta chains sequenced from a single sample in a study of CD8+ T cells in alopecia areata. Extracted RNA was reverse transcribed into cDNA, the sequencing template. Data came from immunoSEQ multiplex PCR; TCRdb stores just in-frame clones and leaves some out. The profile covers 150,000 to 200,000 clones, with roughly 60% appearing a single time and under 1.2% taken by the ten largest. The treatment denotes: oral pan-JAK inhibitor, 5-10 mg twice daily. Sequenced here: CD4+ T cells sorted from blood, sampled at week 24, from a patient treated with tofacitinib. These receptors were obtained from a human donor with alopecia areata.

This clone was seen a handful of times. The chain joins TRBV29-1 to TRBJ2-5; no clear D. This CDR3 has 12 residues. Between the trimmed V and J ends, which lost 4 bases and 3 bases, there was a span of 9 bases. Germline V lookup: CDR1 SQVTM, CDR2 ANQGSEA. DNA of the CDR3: TGCAGCGTTGGATCTGGAAAAGAGACCCAGTACTTC. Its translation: CSVGSGKETQYF.

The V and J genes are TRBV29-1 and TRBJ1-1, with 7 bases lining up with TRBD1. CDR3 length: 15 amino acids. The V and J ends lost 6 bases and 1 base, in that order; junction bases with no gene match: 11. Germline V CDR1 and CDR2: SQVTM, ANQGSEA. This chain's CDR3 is CSVRQGSGSNTEAFF. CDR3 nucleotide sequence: TGCAGCGTCCGACAGGGATCCGGGTCGAACACTGAAGCTTTCTTT. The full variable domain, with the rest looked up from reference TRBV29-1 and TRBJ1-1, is SAVISQKPSRDICQRGTSLTIQCQVDSQVTMMFWYRQQPGQSLTLIATANQGSEATYESGFVIDKFPISRPNLTFSTLTVSNMSPEDSSIYLCSVRQGSGSNTEAFFGQGTRLTVV.

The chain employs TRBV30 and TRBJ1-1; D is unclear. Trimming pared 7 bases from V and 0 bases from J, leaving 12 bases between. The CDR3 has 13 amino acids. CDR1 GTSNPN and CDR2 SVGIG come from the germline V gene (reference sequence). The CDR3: CASLSRVNTEAFF. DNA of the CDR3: TGTGCCTCCCTTAGTCGGGTGAACACTGAAGCTTTCTTT.

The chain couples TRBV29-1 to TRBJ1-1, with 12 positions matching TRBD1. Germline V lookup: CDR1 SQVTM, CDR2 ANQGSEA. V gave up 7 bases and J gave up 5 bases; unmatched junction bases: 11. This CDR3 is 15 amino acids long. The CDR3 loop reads CSARKGQGARTEAFF. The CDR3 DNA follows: TGCAGCGCCCGAAAGGGACAGGGGGCCCGAACTGAAGCTTTCTTT.

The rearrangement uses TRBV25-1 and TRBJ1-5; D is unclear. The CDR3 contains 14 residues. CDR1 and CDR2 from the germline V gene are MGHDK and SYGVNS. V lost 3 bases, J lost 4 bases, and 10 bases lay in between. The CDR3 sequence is CASSDSPANQPQHF. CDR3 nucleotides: TGTGCCAGCAGTGACAGCCCAGCAAATCAGCCCCAGCATTTT.

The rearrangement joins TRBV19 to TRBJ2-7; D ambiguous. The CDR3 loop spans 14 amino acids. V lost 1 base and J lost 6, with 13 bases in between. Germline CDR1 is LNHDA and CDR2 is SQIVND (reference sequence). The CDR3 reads CASSIVTTNGEQYF. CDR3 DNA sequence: TGTGCCAGTAGTATAGTCACGACCAATGGCGAGCAGTACTTC.

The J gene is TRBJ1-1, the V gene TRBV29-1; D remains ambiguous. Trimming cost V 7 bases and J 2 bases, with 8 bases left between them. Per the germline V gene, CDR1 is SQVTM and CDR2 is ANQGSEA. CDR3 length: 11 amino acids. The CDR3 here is CSGSFNTEAFF. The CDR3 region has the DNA TGCAGCGGATCGTTTAACACTGAAGCTTTCTTT.

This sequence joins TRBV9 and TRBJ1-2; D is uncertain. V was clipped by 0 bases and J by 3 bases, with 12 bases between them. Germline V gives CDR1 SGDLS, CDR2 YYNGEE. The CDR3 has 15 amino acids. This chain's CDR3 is CASSVAGTGDYGYTF. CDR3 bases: TGTGCCAGCAGCGTAGCAGGTACCGGAGACTATGGCTACACCTTC.

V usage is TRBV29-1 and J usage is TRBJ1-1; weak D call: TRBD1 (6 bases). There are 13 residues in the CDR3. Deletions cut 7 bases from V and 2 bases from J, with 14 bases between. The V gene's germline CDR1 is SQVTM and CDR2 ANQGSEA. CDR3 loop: CSAQGKPNTEAFF. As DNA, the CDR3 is TGCAGCGCCCAGGGGAAGCCAAACACTGAAGCTTTCTTT.

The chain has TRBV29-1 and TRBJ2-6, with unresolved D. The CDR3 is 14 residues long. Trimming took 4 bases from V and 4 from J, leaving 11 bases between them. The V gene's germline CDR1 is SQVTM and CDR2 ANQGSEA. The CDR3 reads CSVGGSPGANVLTF. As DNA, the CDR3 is TGCAGCGTTGGGGGTTCTCCAGGGGCCAACGTCCTGACTTTC.

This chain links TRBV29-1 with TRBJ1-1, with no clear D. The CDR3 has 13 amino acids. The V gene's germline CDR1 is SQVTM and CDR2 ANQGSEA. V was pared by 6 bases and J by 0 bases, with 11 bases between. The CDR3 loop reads CSVKQRMNTEAFF. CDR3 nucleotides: TGCAGCGTGAAACAGAGAATGAACACTGAAGCTTTCTTT. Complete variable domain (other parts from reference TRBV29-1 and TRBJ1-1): SAVISQKPSRDICQRGTSLTIQCQVDSQVTMMFWYRQQPGQSLTLIATANQGSEATYESGFVIDKFPISRPNLTFSTLTVSNMSPEDSSIYLCSVKQRMNTEAFFGQGTRLTVV.

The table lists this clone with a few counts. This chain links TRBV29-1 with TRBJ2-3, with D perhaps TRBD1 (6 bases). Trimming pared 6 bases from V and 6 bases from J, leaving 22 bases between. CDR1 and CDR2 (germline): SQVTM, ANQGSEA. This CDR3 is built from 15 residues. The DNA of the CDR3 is TGCAGCGTCCAAGAACAGGGAGTAACGGGGGATACGCAGTATTTT. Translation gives CSVQEQGVTGDTQYF.

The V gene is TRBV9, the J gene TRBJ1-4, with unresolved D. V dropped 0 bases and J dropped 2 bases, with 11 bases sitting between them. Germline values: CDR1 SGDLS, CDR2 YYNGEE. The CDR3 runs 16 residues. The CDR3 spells CASSVDSGGTNEKLFF. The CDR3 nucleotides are TGTGCCAGCAGCGTAGATTCGGGTGGGACTAATGAAAAACTGTTTTTT.

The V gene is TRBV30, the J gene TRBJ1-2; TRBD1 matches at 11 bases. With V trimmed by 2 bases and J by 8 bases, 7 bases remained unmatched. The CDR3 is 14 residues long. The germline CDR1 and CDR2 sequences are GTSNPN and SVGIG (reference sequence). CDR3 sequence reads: CAWSRDRGMWGYTF. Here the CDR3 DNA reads TGTGCCTGGAGTAGGGACAGGGGGATGTGGGGCTACACCTTC.

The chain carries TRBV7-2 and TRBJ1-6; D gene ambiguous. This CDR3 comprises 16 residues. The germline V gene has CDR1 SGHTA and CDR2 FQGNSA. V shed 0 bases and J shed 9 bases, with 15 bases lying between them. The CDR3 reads CASSLAAEGGSSPLHF. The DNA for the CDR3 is TGTGCCAGCAGCTTAGCTGCGGAGGGAGGAAGTTCACCCCTCCACTTT.

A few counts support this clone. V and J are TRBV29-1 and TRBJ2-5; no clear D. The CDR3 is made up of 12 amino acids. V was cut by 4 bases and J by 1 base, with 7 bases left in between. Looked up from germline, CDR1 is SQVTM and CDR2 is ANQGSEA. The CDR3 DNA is TGCAGCGTTGGGACGCCCCAAGAGACCCAGTACTTC. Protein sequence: CSVGTPQETQYF.

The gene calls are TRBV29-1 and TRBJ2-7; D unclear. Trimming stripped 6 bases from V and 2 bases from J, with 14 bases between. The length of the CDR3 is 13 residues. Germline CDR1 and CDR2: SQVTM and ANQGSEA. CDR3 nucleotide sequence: TGCAGCGTACGAGCCGGGTCACCCTACGAGCAGTACTTC. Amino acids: CSVRAGSPYEQYF.

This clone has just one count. The CDR3 is CASSSPSVAKNIQYF. CDR3 sequence (DNA): TGTGCCAGCAGTTCCCCCTCTGTAGCCAAAAACATTCAGTACTTC. The V call is TRBV6-5, the J call TRBJ2-4; D not certain. Trimming stripped 4 bases from V and 0 bases from J, with 10 bases between. The CDR3 spans 15 residues. Germline V gives CDR1 MNHEY, CDR2 SVGAGI.

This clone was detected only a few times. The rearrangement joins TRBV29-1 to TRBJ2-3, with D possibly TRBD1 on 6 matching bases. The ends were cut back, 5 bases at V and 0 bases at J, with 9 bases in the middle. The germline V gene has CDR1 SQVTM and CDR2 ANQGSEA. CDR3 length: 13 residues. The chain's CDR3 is CSVHRGSTDTQYF. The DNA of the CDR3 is TGCAGCGTTCATAGGGGGAGCACAGATACGCAGTATTTT.

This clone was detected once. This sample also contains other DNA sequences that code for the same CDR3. The chain's CDR3 is CASSLGPNTEAFF. The DNA of the CDR3 is TGTGCCAGCAGTTTGGGCCCGAACACTGAAGCTTTCTTT. This chain connects TRBV27 to TRBJ1-1; D remains unclear. From germline, CDR1 is MNHEY and CDR2 SMNVEV (reference sequence). V lost 3 bases and J lost 1, with 6 bases in between. The CDR3 runs 13 residues.

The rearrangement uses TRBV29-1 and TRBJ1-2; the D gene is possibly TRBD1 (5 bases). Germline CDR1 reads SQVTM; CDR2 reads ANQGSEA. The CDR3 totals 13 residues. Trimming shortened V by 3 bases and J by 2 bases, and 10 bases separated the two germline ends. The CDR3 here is CSVETVKNYGYTF. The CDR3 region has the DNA TGCAGCGTTGAGACAGTAAAAAACTATGGCTACACCTTC.

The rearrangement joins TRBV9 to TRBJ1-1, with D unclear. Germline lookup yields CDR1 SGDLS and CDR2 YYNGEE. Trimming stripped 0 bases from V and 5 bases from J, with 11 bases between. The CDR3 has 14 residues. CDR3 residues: CASSVVVGKTEAFF. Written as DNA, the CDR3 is TGTGCCAGCAGCGTAGTGGTCGGTAAGACTGAAGCTTTCTTT.

The CDR3 spells CATSSLPGVGLREQYF. CDR3 nucleotide sequence: TGTGCCACCAGCAGCCTGCCGGGAGTGGGACTACGCGAGCAGTACTTC. V usage is TRBV15 and J usage is TRBJ2-7; the match to TRBD2 covers 7 bases. This CDR3 contains 16 residues. Germline V gene sequence: CDR1 LNHNV, CDR2 YYDKDF (reference sequence). V gave up 3 bases and J gave up 6 bases; unmatched junction bases: 14.

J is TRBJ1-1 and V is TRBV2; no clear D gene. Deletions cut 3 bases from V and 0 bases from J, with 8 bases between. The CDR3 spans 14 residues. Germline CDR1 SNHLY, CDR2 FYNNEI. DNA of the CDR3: TGTGCCAGCAGTGAGGAAACCTTGAACACTGAAGCTTTCTTT. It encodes CASSEETLNTEAFF.